This T cell receptor (beta chain) is drawn from a study of cytomegalovirus exposure and HLA in healthy donors. Notes on the study in general: Researchers counted 164 TCR beta chains as cytomegalovirus-associated.

Here immunoSEQ multiplex PCR was the method, and the copy in TCRdb shows in-frame clones only, minus some. The sample shows 90,000 to 150,000 clones, under 90% of them seen only once. Germline CDR1 and CDR2: KGHSH and LQKENI. CDR3 length: 14 amino acids. V shed 4 bases and J shed 0 bases, with 10 bases lying between them. Regarding this clone: Its antigen is undetermined.

Sequenced: PBMCs. The chain couples TRBV18 to TRBJ2-7; possibly TRBD2 for D (5 bases). This clonotype was sampled from a woman aged 25 to 39 in good health and CMV-seronegative. CDR3 coding DNA: TGTGCCAGCTCACTTTCGACTATCTCCTACGAGCAGTACTTC. Amino acids: CASSLSTISYEQYF.